This T cell receptor (beta chain) was found in a study of beta chain features in type 1 diabetes. In regard to this clone: The antigen remains undetermined.

This CDR3 has 16 residues. Trimming removed 5 bases from V and 0 bases from J, with 14 bases in between. Germline CDR1 and CDR2: SGHVS and FNYEAQ. Around 100 mL of blood, on average, came from one heparinised draw per donor. The investigators reverse transcribed all of the isolated RNA, so they sequenced expressed TCRB transcripts. The assay was immunoSEQ multiplex PCR, and TCRdb's table has in-frame clones only and misses some. The sample gives roughly 400,000 clones, 11% to 15% of which show up once; 0.035% to 0.045% is in the top ten. General study results and limits: Across all four CD4+ subsets, people with type 1 diabetes showed modestly shorter TCRB CDR3s. Any PCR bias toward short templates would affect both groups alike. VDJ junctions in type 1 diabetes patients carried more deletions and fewer insertions.

This TCR derives from a man younger than 45 in good health. The sequenced sample was naive CD4+ T cells from blood. The V call is TRBV7-6, the J call TRBJ1-5, with D unresolved. The CDR3 region is CASSQAPGYSNQPQHF. The CDR3 nucleotides read TGTGCCAGCAGCCAAGCTCCGGGCTATAGCAATCAGCCCCAGCATTTT.